Sequencing of this TCR beta chain was carried out in a study of cytomegalovirus exposure and HLA in healthy donors. Study conclusions and caveats: A few V segments could not be told apart, such as TRBV6-2 and TRBV6-3, and were left out. A further, later analysis showed that HLA-associated TCR beta chains (compared with equally common others) were more clonally expanded. TCR beta V segments were, for the most part, productive about 87% or about 30% of the time in an earlier analysis.

This clone was recorded once. Its antigen is not known. In germline, CDR1 is MNHEY, CDR2 SVGAGI. The J segment lost 6 bases and the V segment lost 5 bases, leaving 7 bases of the junction unmatched. This CDR3 contains 14 residues. PCR was performed using 60 Vbeta and 13 Jbeta primers. Assay used: immunoSEQ multiplex PCR; TCRdb lists only in-frame clones, some missing. The repertoire consists of over 95,000 clones, with around three quarters occurring once and the leading ten covering 1.5% to 2.5%. Sequenced: PBMCs. This sequence was found in a man between 35 and 55 years old in good health and CMV-seronegative. V is TRBV6-5 and J is TRBJ1-2; 9 bases are shared with TRBD1. This CDR3 is CASSTDRGSHGYTF. The CDR3 coding sequence is TGTGCCAGCAGTACAGACAGGGGGTCACATGGCTACACCTTC.